The clone carrying this T cell receptor (beta chain) has at least ten counts. Its target is not known. From germline, CDR1 is MNHEY and CDR2 SVGAGI. The CDR3 contains 12 residues. V gave up 8 bases and J gave up 1 base, with 8 bases separating them. This entry comes from a study of T cells after yellow fever vaccination. On the study more broadly: The SMART-Seq v4 Ultra Low Input method served to prepare the low-cell-number fractions. Study-wide results and caveats: CD4 and CD8 compartments shared a small share of clonotypes, likely from convergent recombination.

Template switching by 5'RACE produced TCR cDNA, adding a universal primer site and UMIs. In TCRdb, the 5' RACE reads were re-called with MiXCR into one record per CDR3 protein. The sample contains tens of thousands of distinct CDR3 sequences, more than 5.5% of which appear only once. The rearrangement joins TRBV6-5 to TRBJ2-5, with D tentatively TRBD1 (5 bases). The sequencing used CD8+ T cells sorted from PBMCs, collected 4 to 6 days after the first yellow fever vaccination. The TCR comes from a man between 18 and 29 years old who received the YFV17D yellow fever vaccine. CDR3 nucleotide sequence: TGTGCCAGCCGTGGGGCCCAAGAGACCCAGTACTTC. This codes for CASRGAQETQYF.